The entry below gives a single T cell receptor (beta chain) sequence along with its context. Its antigen is not known. The protocol was immunoSEQ multiplex PCR, while the TCRdb copy is restricted to in-frame clones and leaves out a portion. The sample lists tens of thousands of clones, around 80% occurring once. This sample stems from a study of OX40 agonist ivuxolimab in advanced cancers. CDR3 length equals 12 residues. After removal of 6 bases from V and 8 bases from J, the junction contained 5 bases not matched to a gene. Germline loops: CDR1 MNHNS, CDR2 SASEGT. Study-wide results and limits: Some nonresponders also had low normalized T-cell clonal expansion.

This sample comprised CD4+ or CD8+ T cells sorted from blood, obtained in a trial of the OX40 agonist ivuxolimab. The TCR originated in an adult with an advanced solid tumor such as melanoma, head and neck, liver or kidney cancer. The chain recombines TRBV6-1 with TRBJ1-2; 8 positions match TRBD1. CDR3 protein: CASRSWTGGYTF. The CDR3 region has the DNA TGTGCCAGCAGATCCTGGACAGGGGGCTACACCTTC.